These T cell receptor beta chains were read from a single sample in a study of CD4 T cells in relation to SARS-CoV-2 and coronaviruses. Sequenced by immunoSEQ multiplex PCR; TCRdb stores in-frame clones only, minus some. The sample includes around 41,000 clones, over 75% seen only once; the top ten take roughly 1.2%. Antigens for these TCRs are unknown. The sequencing sample was made of naive CD4+ T cells from PBMCs, cultured in vitro. The receptors come from an adult with COVID-19. The CDR3 runs from the conserved cysteine through the conserved F or W. D genes are given only for firm matches.

d_call: .
v_call: TRBV15
cdr3_aa: CATSPDRDATYEQYF

d_call: .
v_call: TRBV12-3/TRBV12-4
cdr3_aa: CASSLLQAETQYF

d_call: TRBD2
v_call: TRBV3-1/TRBV3-2
cdr3_aa: CASSLGTSGGTDTQYF

d_call: .
v_call: TRBV5-1
cdr3_aa: CASIGSSYNEQFF

d_call: TRBD2
v_call: TRBV18
cdr3_aa: CASSTGGDNEQFF

d_call: .
v_call: TRBV21-1
cdr3_aa: CASSWSYSGRVNNEQFF

d_call: .
v_call: TRBV29-1
cdr3_aa: CSVGEETQYF

d_call: .
v_call: TRBV7-2
cdr3_aa: CASSLADAREQFF

d_call: TRBD1
v_call: TRBV6-1
cdr3_aa: CASSEALSGQGSGTEAFF

d_call: .
v_call: TRBV2
cdr3_aa: CASSESRDLTDTQYF

d_call: .
v_call: TRBV24-1
cdr3_aa: CATSYMGIPEQFF

d_call: .
v_call: TRBV24-1
cdr3_aa: CATSDSGPSTVQYF

d_call: TRBD2
v_call: TRBV27
cdr3_aa: CASSTQPLAGGPNTGELFF

d_call: .
v_call: TRBV30
cdr3_aa: CAWSKGVVAKNIQYF

d_call: .
v_call: TRBV19
cdr3_aa: CASSISRDSARDTQYF

d_call: TRBD2
v_call: TRBV28
cdr3_aa: CASKIRGLSGTSGSSETQYF

d_call: .
v_call: TRBV18
cdr3_aa: CASIHKRSSYNEQFF

d_call: .
v_call: TRBV15
cdr3_aa: CATSVGIATNEKLFF